This T cell receptor (beta chain) was found in a study of OX40 agonist ivuxolimab in advanced cancers. Background for the entire study: Ivuxolimab, which targeted the costimulatory receptor OX40 (CD134), was an agonistic, fully human IgG2 monoclonal antibody. Intravenous ivuxolimab was administered to patients every 2 weeks at six dose levels: 0.01, 0.1, 0.3, 1.5, 3 and 10 mg/kg. Of the roughly 52 patients in dose escalation, approximately 20 had hepatocellular carcinoma, around 15 had melanoma, 9 had renal cell carcinoma and 9 had head and neck cancer. In the dose-escalation cohort, 65% to 90% of patients were male, and the mean age was around 60 years, with a range of roughly 20 to 80. Prior anti-PD-1, anti-PD-L1 or anti-CTLA-4 therapy was permitted, and checkpoint inhibitors had been received by approximately 39% of dose-escalation patients. Three dose-escalation patients achieved partial responses, one with hepatocellular carcinoma and two with cutaneous melanoma. Peripheral TCRbeta sequencing was intended to test whether TCR sequence diversity was altered and clonal T-cell expansion was caused by ivuxolimab. The paper reports the monotherapy dose-escalation portion (N of about 51 patients) of the phase I ivuxolimab trial. The investigation overall reported the following: At doses of 0.1 to 3.0 mg/kg, clonal expansion of both CD4+ and CD8+ blood T cells was observed from baseline to week 6. Which antigens the clonally expanded peripheral T cells were specific for was not determined. In the 0.1-3.0 mg/kg groups, partial responders were among the patients with the lowest normalized peripheral clonal expansion, particularly in CD8+ T cells. After ivuxolimab, more expanded clones were found on average in CD8+ T cells than in CD4+ T cells. Low levels of normalized T-cell clonal expansion were also seen in some patients who did not respond.

The junction carries 14 bases between V and J, which are trimmed by 5 bases and 6 bases respectively. From the cysteine through the phenylalanine, the CDR3 covers 13 amino acids. The DNA shown is the 39-base CDR3, in frame from base 1. The germline V gene (reference sequence) specifies MNHNY as CDR1 and SVGAGI as CDR2. The trial excluded patients who had a history of autoimmune disease or who were on systemic immunosuppression. Peripheral blood for TCR sequencing was collected from all dose cohorts at baseline, on cycle 4 day 1, and on cycle 7 day 1. The samples were taken from a phase I, first-in-human, multicenter, open-label dose-escalation trial of ivuxolimab. The trial enrolled adults with locally advanced or metastatic head and neck squamous cell, hepatocellular, melanoma or renal cell carcinoma. CD4+ and CD8+ T cells were sorted separately from peripheral blood before TCR sequencing. Genomic DNA was isolated from the sorted cells so that the TCRbeta CDR3 region could be sequenced. The immunoSEQ Assay was used for sequencing of TCRbeta CDR3 regions. Here the immuneACCESS table is served through TCRdb, limited to in-frame sequences with V and J called. Missing clones are a known gap in these copies; in checked studies unresolved V genes cover under half, and the rest lacks a known reason. This sample is represented by tens of thousands of clones; approximately 78% of them were singletons. The ten largest clones capture around 7.8% of the sample.

As concerns this clone: There is no known antigen for this receptor. No much larger clonotype is one base removed from it; base qualities were not supplied.

This chain is built from TRBV6-6 and TRBJ2-7; the D call is tentative, TRBD1 or TRBD2, as each matches 5 bases. Sequencing used CD4+ or CD8+ T cells sorted from blood, obtained in a trial of the OX40 agonist ivuxolimab. The TCR originated in an adult with an advanced solid tumor such as melanoma, head and neck, liver or kidney cancer. The CDR3 in this case is CASSGTSTGEQYF. In nucleotides, the sequence is TGTGCCAGCAGTGGGACCTCTACGGGCGAGCAGTACTTC.